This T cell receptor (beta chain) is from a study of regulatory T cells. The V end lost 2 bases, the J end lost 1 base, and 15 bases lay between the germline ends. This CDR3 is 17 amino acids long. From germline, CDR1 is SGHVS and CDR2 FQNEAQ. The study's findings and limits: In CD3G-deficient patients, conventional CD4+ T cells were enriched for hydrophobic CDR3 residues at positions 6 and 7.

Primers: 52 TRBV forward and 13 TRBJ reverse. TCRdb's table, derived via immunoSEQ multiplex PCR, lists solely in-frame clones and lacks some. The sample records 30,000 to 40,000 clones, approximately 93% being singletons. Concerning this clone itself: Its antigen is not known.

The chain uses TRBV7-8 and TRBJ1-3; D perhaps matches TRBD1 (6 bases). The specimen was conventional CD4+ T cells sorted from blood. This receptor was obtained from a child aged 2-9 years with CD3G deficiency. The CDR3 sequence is CASSLNGQPISGNTIYF. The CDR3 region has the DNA TGTGCCAGCAGCTTAAACGGACAGCCGATTTCTGGAAACACCATATATTTT.